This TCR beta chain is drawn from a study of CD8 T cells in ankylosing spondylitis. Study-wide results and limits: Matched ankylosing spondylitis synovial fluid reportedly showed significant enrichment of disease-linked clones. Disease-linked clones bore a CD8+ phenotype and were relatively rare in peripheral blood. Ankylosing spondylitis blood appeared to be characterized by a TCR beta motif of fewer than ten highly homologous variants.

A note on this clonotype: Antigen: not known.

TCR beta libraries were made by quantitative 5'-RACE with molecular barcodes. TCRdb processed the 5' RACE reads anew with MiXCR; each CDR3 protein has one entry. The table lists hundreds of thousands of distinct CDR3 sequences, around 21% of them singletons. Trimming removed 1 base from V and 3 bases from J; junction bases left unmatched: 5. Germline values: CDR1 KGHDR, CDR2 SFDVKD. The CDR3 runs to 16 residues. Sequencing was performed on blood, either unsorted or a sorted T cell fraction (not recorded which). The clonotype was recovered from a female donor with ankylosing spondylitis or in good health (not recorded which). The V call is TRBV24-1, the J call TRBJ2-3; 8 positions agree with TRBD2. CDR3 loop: CATSDFAGGPTDTQYF. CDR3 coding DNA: TGTGCCACCAGTGATTTTGCGGGAGGACCGACAGATACGCAGTATTTT.